The present T cell receptor (beta chain) was sequenced within a study of cytomegalovirus exposure and HLA in healthy donors. Across the study: An analysis done earlier identified about 120 million unique TCR beta sequences from around 180 million T cells. Genotyping of 300 to 450 donors showed that 80% to 85% belonged to the Caucasian-associated ancestry cluster.

PCR was performed using 60 Vbeta and 13 Jbeta primers. Method: immunoSEQ multiplex PCR; TCRdb's copy keeps in-frame clones and lacks some. Of tens of thousands of clones listed, around 76% are singletons. As to this clone: The antigen is unknown.

The study's findings and limits: It was assumed in the presence/absence analyses that sequencing depth was roughly uniform across donors. HLA restriction was apparent for most CMV-associated TCR beta chains in a later analysis.

In germline, CDR1 is GTSNPN, CDR2 SVGIG (reference sequence). The CDR3 contains 18 residues. V lost 0 bases, J lost 0 bases, and 10 bases stayed unmatched. The gene calls are TRBV30 and TRBJ2-1; 8 nucleotides align to TRBD2. This TCR came from a woman in her twenties or thirties in good health and CMV-seropositive. What was sequenced was PBMCs. The CDR3 region is CAWSVSGLALSSYNEQFF. The CDR3 nucleotides read TGTGCCTGGAGTGTCTCTGGACTAGCTCTTAGCTCCTACAATGAGCAGTTCTTC.